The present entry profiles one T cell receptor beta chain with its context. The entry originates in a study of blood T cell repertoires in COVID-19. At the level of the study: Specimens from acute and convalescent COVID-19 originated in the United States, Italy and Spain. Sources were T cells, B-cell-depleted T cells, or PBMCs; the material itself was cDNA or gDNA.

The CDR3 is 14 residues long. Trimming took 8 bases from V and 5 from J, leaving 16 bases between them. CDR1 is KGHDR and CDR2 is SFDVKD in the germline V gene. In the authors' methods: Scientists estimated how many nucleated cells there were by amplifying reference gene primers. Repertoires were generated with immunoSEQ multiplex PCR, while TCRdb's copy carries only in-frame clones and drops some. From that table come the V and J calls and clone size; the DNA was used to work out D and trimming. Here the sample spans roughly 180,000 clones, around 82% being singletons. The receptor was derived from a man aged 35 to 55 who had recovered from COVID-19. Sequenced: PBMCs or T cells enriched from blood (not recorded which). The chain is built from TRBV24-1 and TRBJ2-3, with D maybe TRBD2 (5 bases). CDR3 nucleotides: TGTGCCACCACCTCAAGCGGTAGTCAAGATACGCAGTATTTT. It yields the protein CATTSSGSQDTQYF.